These 27 T cell receptor beta chains came from one sample sequenced in a study of control samples from healthy donors and cancer patients. The table came from immunoSEQ multiplex PCR; TCRdb's copy has only in-frame clones and leaves some out. Of tens of thousands of clones listed, about 82% are singletons. Sequences were obtained from blood. The receptor source for this set is a man aged 25 to 40 in good health.

The V call is TRBV4-2, the J call TRBJ1-2, with 11 bases aligning to TRBD1. The CDR3 has 15 amino acids. Germline V gene sequence: CDR1 LGHNA, CDR2 YNFKEQ. The J segment lost 4 bases and the V segment lost 3 bases, leaving 4 bases of the junction unmatched. The CDR3 region has the DNA TGTGCCAGCAGCCACCGGGGGACAGGGGGCTATGGCTACACCTTC. This encodes CASSHRGTGGYGYTF.

This rearrangement joins TRBV4-1 to TRBJ1-1; 7 bases map to TRBD1. Germline-derived CDR1 and CDR2 are MGHRA and YSYEKL. V was pared by 3 bases and J by 4 bases, with 11 bases of the junction left unmatched. The CDR3 sequence is 16 residues long. CDR3 loop: CASSQEWTGSATEAFF. The CDR3 nucleotides are TGCGCCAGCAGCCAGGAATGGACAGGCTCGGCCACTGAAGCTTTCTTT.

J is TRBJ1-3 and V is TRBV27; D gene unclear. The CDR3 length is 14 residues. Trimming shortened V by 2 bases and J by 4 bases, and 9 bases separated the two germline ends. Germline V lookup: CDR1 MNHEY, CDR2 SMNVEV (reference sequence). The CDR3 DNA reads TGTGCCAGCAGTTTACAAGGACCCGGAAACACCATATATTTT. This codes for CASSLQGPGNTIYF.

This clone showed up just once. This sequence joins TRBV19 and TRBJ2-2; D is perhaps TRBD1 (5 bases). The CDR3 consists of 18 residues. Germline CDR1 is LNHDA and CDR2 is SQIVND (reference sequence). V lost 1 base, J lost 4 bases, and 19 bases lay in between. The CDR3 here is CASSIALASRRATGELFF. The CDR3 DNA reads TGTGCCAGTAGTATAGCCTTGGCGAGCCGCAGGGCCACCGGGGAGCTGTTTTTT.

V and J are TRBV6-5 and TRBJ1-4; D gene ambiguous. CDR3 length: 15 amino acids. Per germline, CDR1 MNHEY and CDR2 SVGAGI. Deletions cut 4 bases from V and 4 bases from J, with 13 bases between. The CDR3 sequence: CASSSSGGYNEKLFF. CDR3 in DNA: TGTGCCAGCAGTTCTAGCGGTGGTTATAATGAAAAACTGTTTTTT.

V is TRBV18 and J is TRBJ1-1; 7 bases fit TRBD1. The V segment lost 5 bases and the J segment 1 base; nucleotides outside the gene matches: 7. Germline CDR1 and CDR2: KGHSH and LQKENI. The CDR3 extends over 15 amino acids. The CDR3 region is CASSDDRAGNTEAFF. In DNA, the CDR3 is TGTGCCAGCTCAGACGACAGGGCAGGGAACACTGAAGCTTTCTTT. The full variable domain, in which reference TRBV18 and TRBJ1-1 provide the parts outside the CDR3, is NAGVMQNPRHLVRRRGQEARLRCSPMKGHSHVYWYRQLPEEGLKFMVYLQKENIIDESGMPKERFSAEFPKEGPSILRIQQVVRGDSAAYFCASSDDRAGNTEAFFGQGTRLTVV.

Only one count was recorded for this clone. This chain links TRBV15 with TRBJ1-5; TRBD1 aligns across 10 bases. Trimming cost V 3 bases and J 6 bases; bases outside gene matches: 8. The CDR3 loop spans 16 amino acids. From germline, CDR1 is LNHNV and CDR2 YYDKDF (reference sequence). The CDR3 here is CATSSSGTGVSQPQHF. The CDR3 nucleotides read TGTGCCACCAGCAGCTCCGGGACAGGGGTCAGTCAGCCCCAGCATTTT. Supplemented by reference TRBV15 and TRBJ1-5, the full variable domain reads DAMVIQNPRYQVTQFGKPVTLSCSQTLNHNVMYWYQQKSSQAPKLLFHYYDKDFNNEADTPDNFQSRRPNTSFCFLDIRSPGLGDTAMYLCATSSSGTGVSQPQHFGDGTRLSIL.

The V and J genes are TRBV5-1 and TRBJ1-1, with 9 positions matching TRBD1. Germline CDR1 SGHRS, CDR2 YFSETQ. Trimming took 4 bases from V and 0 from J; bases not matched to a gene: 7. The length of the CDR3 is 16 residues. In DNA, the CDR3 is TGCGCCAGCAGCGAGCTCGGACAGGGGTTGAACACTGAAGCTTTCTTT. This gives the protein CASSELGQGLNTEAFF.

This clone was picked up many times. The chain uses TRBV30 and TRBJ1-5; TRBD1 aligns across 7 bases. Germline lookup yields CDR1 GTSNPN and CDR2 SVGIG (reference sequence). The ends lost 1 base at V and 1 base at J; junction bases unmatched: 4. The CDR3 is 15 amino acids. The CDR3 reads CAWSDTGVSNQPQHF. CDR3 coding DNA: TGTGCCTGGAGTGACACAGGGGTAAGCAATCAGCCCCAGCATTTT.

V usage is TRBV7-9 and J usage is TRBJ1-2, with a tentative D call TRBD1 (5 bases). Deletions cut 1 base from V and 2 bases from J, with 8 bases between. CDR1 SEHNR and CDR2 FQNEAQ come from the germline V gene (reference sequence). The CDR3 runs to 14 residues. The CDR3 protein is CASSLGGGNYGYTF. CDR3 bases: TGTGCCAGCAGCTTAGGTGGGGGGAACTATGGCTACACCTTC. Full variable domain (remainder filled in from reference TRBV7-9 and TRBJ1-2): DTGVSQNPRHKITKRGQNVTFRCDPISEHNRLYWYRQTLGQGPEFLTYFQNEAQLEKSRLLSDRFSAERPKGSFSTLEIQRTEQGDSAMYLCASSLGGGNYGYTFGSGTRLTVV.

DNA of the CDR3: TGTGCCAGCAGTTTCGCGGGCCCAGGTAACACTGAAGCTTTCTTT. Translated: CASSFAGPGNTEAFF. The chain uses TRBV28 and TRBJ1-1; D is uncertain. Germline lookup yields CDR1 MDHEN and CDR2 SYDVKM. Trimming shortened V by 3 bases and J by 2 bases, and 13 bases separated the two germline ends. CDR3 size: 15 residues.

This clone was picked up a small number of times. V and J are TRBV6-5 and TRBJ1-3; D call uncertain. CDR1 is MNHEY and CDR2 is SVGAGI in the germline V gene. V gave up 2 bases and J gave up 6 bases, with 2 bases separating them. This CDR3 comprises 11 residues. The CDR3 sequence is CASSYLNTIYF. The CDR3 DNA sequence: TGTGCCAGCAGTTACCTAAACACCATATATTTT.

The CDR3 reads CASSDFKGVEQYF. CDR3 coding DNA: TGTGCCAGCAGTGATTTCAAGGGAGTGGAGCAGTACTTC. The gene calls are TRBV2 and TRBJ2-7; maybe TRBD2 (5 bases). CDR3 length equals 13 residues. V was shortened by 3 bases and J by 7 bases, with 13 bases between the two germline ends. Germline V gene data show CDR1 as SNHLY and CDR2 as FYNNEI.

This sequence joins TRBV18 and TRBJ1-2; the D gene is possibly TRBD1 (6 bases). Per germline, CDR1 KGHSH and CDR2 LQKENI. The CDR3 totals 17 residues. Trimming pared 2 bases from V and 4 bases from J, leaving 20 bases between. The CDR3 protein is CASSPWDKGRPSYGYTF. The CDR3 DNA reads as TGTGCCAGCTCACCATGGGACAAGGGCCGCCCTTCCTATGGCTACACCTTC.

The rearrangement links TRBV6-5 to TRBJ2-7; D is undetermined. This CDR3 spans 13 amino acids. Germline assignment: CDR1 MNHEY and CDR2 SVGAGI. V was pared by 7 bases and J by 1 base, with 11 bases between. The CDR3 loop reads CASMLYQSYEQYF. The CDR3 bases are TGTGCCAGCATGTTGTATCAGTCCTACGAGCAGTACTTC.

V usage is TRBV27 and J usage is TRBJ2-7; the match to TRBD1 covers 7 bases. J was trimmed by 3 bases and V by 11 bases; bases with no gene match: 10. This CDR3 has 13 residues. Per the germline V gene, CDR1 is MNHEY and CDR2 is SMNVEV (reference sequence). The CDR3 DNA is TGTGCCTCGCGAGAGGCAGGGGGCTACGAGCAGTACTTC. This translates into CASREAGGYEQYF.

The chain uses TRBV10-1 and TRBJ2-3; no clear D gene. The CDR3 is 11 residues long. The V gene's germline CDR1 is WNHNN and CDR2 SYGVQD (reference sequence). Trimming removed 4 bases at V and 6 bases at J, with 5 bases between. The CDR3 DNA is TGCGCCAGCAGTGTTGGCGATACGCAGTATTTT. Amino acids: CASSVGDTQYF.

V is TRBV28 and J is TRBJ1-1; unclear D gene. Germline-derived CDR1 and CDR2 are MDHEN and SYDVKM. Trimming took 3 bases from V and 8 from J, leaving 7 bases between them. The CDR3 length is 11 residues. CDR3 nucleotides: TGTGCCAGCAGTTTCCGGCGGGAAGCTTTCTTT. Translated: CASSFRREAFF.

V is TRBV18 and J is TRBJ1-5; TRBD1 might be the D (5 bases). Deletions cut 3 bases from V and 5 bases from J, with 14 bases between. CDR1 is KGHSH, CDR2 LQKENI, per germline. This CDR3 is 15 amino acids long. The CDR3 region is CASSPRGARDQPQHF. The CDR3 region has the DNA TGTGCCAGCTCACCGAGGGGCGCGCGGGATCAGCCCCAGCATTTT. Drawing the rest from reference TRBV18 and TRBJ1-5, the complete variable domain is NAGVMQNPRHLVRRRGQEARLRCSPMKGHSHVYWYRQLPEEGLKFMVYLQKENIIDESGMPKERFSAEFPKEGPSILRIQQVVRGDSAAYFCASSPRGARDQPQHFGDGTRLSIL.

V and J are TRBV21-1 and TRBJ2-1; the table names TRBD2, a call not compared with the DNA. TRBV21-1 is flagged as a pseudogene. This CDR3 spans 12 amino acids. CDR3: CASSKGLAEQFF. CDR3 nucleotide sequence: TGTGCCAGCAGCAAAGGACTAGCCGAGCAGTTCTTC.

The J gene is TRBJ1-1, the V gene TRBV19; no clear D. Per the germline V gene, CDR1 is LNHDA and CDR2 is SQIVND (reference sequence). Trimming cost V 1 base and J 4 bases, with 10 bases left between them. This CDR3 comprises 14 residues. CDR3 bases: TGTGCCAGTAGTATAGCTTCGGATGGCACTGAAGCTTTCTTT. As protein: CASSIASDGTEAFF.

The rearrangement uses TRBV12-3 or TRBV12-4 and TRBJ2-5, with D perhaps matching TRBD1 or TRBD2 (5 bases each). The CDR3 is 13 residues long. V dropped 4 bases and J dropped 4 bases, with 10 bases sitting between them. Written as DNA, the CDR3 is TGTGCCAGCAGTTATGAGGGACGAGAGACCCAGTACTTC. It specifies CASSYEGRETQYF.

This clone came up a few times. The CDR3 DNA follows: TGTGCCAGCAGCTTAGAGGTGGCGGGGGGACAGACCCAGTACTTC. Its translation is CASSLEVAGGQTQYF. The genes are TRBV7-2 and TRBJ2-5; 8 positions match TRBD2. The ends lost 1 base at V and 6 bases at J; junction bases unmatched: 7. CDR1 and CDR2 (germline): SGHTA, FQGNSA. The CDR3 is 15 residues long.

This clone occurred a few times. The chain is built from TRBV9 and TRBJ1-6; perhaps TRBD1 as D (6 bases). The CDR3 has 13 residues. V was shortened by 7 bases and J by 9 bases, with 14 bases between the two germline ends. Germline CDR1 and CDR2: SGDLS and YYNGEE. CDR3 in DNA: TGTGCCAGCTCGGACGAAGGGGGTTCACCCCTCCACTTT. Translation gives CASSDEGGSPLHF.

V and J are TRBV28 and TRBJ1-4; the match to TRBD1 covers 9 bases. V was clipped by 8 bases and J by 5 bases; unmatched bases: 9. Germline CDR1 is MDHEN and CDR2 is SYDVKM. CDR3 length equals 15 residues. The CDR3 nucleotides are TGTGCCAGCCGTATCCCAGGGACAGGGAATGAAAAACTGTTTTTT. Its protein product is CASRIPGTGNEKLFF.

CDR3 sequence reads: CASSGKQGLNTEAFF. The CDR3 coding sequence is TGCGCCAGCAGCGGAAAACAGGGACTGAACACTGAAGCTTTCTTT. The chain recombines TRBV5-1 with TRBJ1-1; TRBD1 is a possible D gene (6 bases). V was trimmed by 4 bases and J by 0 bases, leaving 13 bases between them. The CDR3 sequence is 15 residues long. CDR1 SGHRS and CDR2 YFSETQ come from the germline V gene.

The rearrangement joins TRBV9 to TRBJ2-1; D is ambiguous. Per germline, CDR1 SGDLS and CDR2 YYNGEE. The CDR3 is 15 residues long. The V end lost 0 bases, the J end lost 0 bases, and 7 bases lay between the germline ends. This CDR3 reads CASSVEHTSYNEQFF. For the CDR3, the DNA is TGTGCCAGCAGCGTAGAACATACCTCCTACAATGAGCAGTTCTTC.